This T cell receptor (beta chain) emerged from a study of shared clonotypes between healthy human individuals. Findings of the study overall: Incompleteness in sorted-subset sequencing, despite large depth, was shown by rarefaction.

Positively selected for CCR7, the CD45RO-negative cells used as naive CD8 cells excluded terminally differentiated effector memory CD45RA+ cells. Libraries were prepared by immunoSEQ multiplex PCR; TCRdb keeps only in-frame clonotypes and omits some of them. The data contain some 1,900,000 clones, about 95% of them singletons. Comment on this clone: Its cognate antigen is unknown.

Germline lookup yields CDR1 SGHDN and CDR2 FVKESK. With 2 bases removed from V and 7 bases from J, the gap between germline ends came to 21 bases. The CDR3 has 16 amino acids. The sequence came from a man between 18 and 29 years old in good health. The sample consisted of naive CD8+ T cells sorted from blood. The chain is built from TRBV14 and TRBJ2-7, with D possibly being TRBD1 (5 bases). In nucleotides, the CDR3 is TGTGCCAGCAGCCAATACCCCAAGGGGCGCCGGTGGGAGCAGTACTTC. Encoded protein: CASSQYPKGRRWEQYF.